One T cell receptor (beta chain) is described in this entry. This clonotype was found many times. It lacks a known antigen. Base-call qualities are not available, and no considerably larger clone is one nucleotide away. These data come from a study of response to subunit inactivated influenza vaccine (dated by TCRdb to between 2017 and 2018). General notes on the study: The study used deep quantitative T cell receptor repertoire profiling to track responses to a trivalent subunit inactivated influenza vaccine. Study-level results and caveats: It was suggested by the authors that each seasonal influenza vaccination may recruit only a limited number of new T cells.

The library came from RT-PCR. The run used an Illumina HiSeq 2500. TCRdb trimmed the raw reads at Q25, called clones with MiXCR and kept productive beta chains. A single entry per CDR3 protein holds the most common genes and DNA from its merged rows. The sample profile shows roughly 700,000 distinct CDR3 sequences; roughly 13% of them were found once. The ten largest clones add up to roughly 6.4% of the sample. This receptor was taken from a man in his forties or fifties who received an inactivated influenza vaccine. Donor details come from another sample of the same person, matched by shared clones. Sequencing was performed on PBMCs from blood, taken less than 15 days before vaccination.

In nucleotide form, the sequence is TGTGCCAGCAGTCCCCGTGATAATTCACCCCTCCACTTT. The encoded protein is CASSPRDNSPLHF. The rearrangement joined TRBV6-6 to TRBJ1-6; the D gene cannot be named for sure. The CDR3 spans 13 residues, from the cysteine through the phenylalanine. Of all the DNA, just the CDR3 is kept, 39 bases in frame from base 1. CDR1 and CDR2, per the germline V gene (reference sequence), are MNHNY and SVGAGI. V sheds 5 bases and J sheds 5 bases, leaving 7 bases between their ends.